This TCR beta chain was captured by sequencing in a study of blood T cell repertoires in COVID-19. The overall study: PBMCs, B-cell-depleted T cells, or T cells provided the cDNA or gDNA that made up the material.

The authors' processing: Reference gene primer amplification gave estimated nucleated cell counts. The table came from immunoSEQ multiplex PCR; TCRdb's copy has only in-frame clones and leaves some out. The V and J calls and clone size were taken over from that table, and D and trimming were inferred from the DNA. The sample has about 300,000 clones, about 82% seen once. CDR1 is LGHDT and CDR2 is YNNKEL in the germline V gene (reference sequence). There are 16 residues in the CDR3. Losses at the gene ends were 4 bases for V and 4 bases for J; bases not matched to a gene: 10. J is TRBJ2-7 and V is TRBV3-1 (or the pseudogene TRBV3-2), with TRBD2 matching over 10 bases. The TCR sequence derives from a woman in her 50s with acute or convalescent COVID-19. The sequenced sample was peripheral blood. The CDR3 DNA reads TGTGCCAGCAGCCCCCGCCTTCTAGCGGGAGTATACGAGCAGTACTTC. It specifies CASSPRLLAGVYEQYF.